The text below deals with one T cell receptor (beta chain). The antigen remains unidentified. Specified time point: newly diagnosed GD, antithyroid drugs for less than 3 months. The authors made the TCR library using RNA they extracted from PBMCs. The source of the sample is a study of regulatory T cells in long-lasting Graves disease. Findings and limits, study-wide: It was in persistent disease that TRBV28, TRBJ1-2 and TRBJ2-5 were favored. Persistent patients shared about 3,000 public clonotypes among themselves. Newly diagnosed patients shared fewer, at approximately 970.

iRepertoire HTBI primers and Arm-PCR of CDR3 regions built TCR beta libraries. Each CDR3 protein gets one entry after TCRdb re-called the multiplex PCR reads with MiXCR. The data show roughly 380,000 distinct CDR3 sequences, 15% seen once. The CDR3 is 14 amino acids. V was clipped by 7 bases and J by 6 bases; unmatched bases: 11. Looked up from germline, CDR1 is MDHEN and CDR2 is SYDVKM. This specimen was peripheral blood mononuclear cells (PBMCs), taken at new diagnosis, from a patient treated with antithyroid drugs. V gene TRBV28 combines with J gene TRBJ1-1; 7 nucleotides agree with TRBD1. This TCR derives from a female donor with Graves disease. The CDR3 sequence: CASTMTGMVSEAFF. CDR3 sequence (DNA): TGTGCCAGCACCATGACAGGGATGGTGTCTGAAGCTTTCTTT.